Listed here are 18 T cell receptor beta chains from one sample, sequenced in a study of CD8+ T cells in alopecia areata. Extraction and reverse transcription of RNA yielded cDNA as the sequencing template. Sequencing used immunoSEQ multiplex PCR; TCRdb keeps in-frame clones, though not all of them. Singletons are absent from the sample, which has over 100,000 clones. Sequencing used lesional skin. The source of these receptors is a C3H/HeJ mouse with alopecia areata. The strain's MHC haplotype is H2-k.

This clone occurred many times. Mouse gene names and germline throughout. The CDR3 is cut off 4 residues early in the read; its end comes from the germline J gene. V usage is TRBV13-3 and J usage is TRBJ2-7, with D perhaps TRBD1 (5 bases). The length of the CDR3 is 13 residues. In germline, CDR1 is NNHDY, CDR2 SYVADS. V lost 6 bases and J lost 0, with 10 bases in between. CDR3 DNA, as far as it was read: TGTGCCAGCACGACAGATTCCTCCTAT. This encodes CASTTDSSY. The CDR3 in its entirety is CASTTDSSYEQYF.

There are a few counts of this clone. Gene names follow the mouse nomenclature. The CDR3 goes on 4 residues after the read ends, and that part is filled in from the germline J gene. The chain uses TRBV13-1 and TRBJ2-7; 10 bases agree with TRBD2. CDR1 and CDR2 from the germline V gene are NSHNY and SYGAGN. V was pared by 0 bases and J by 3 bases, with 3 bases of the junction left unmatched. This CDR3 has 15 residues. The CDR3 spells CASSDATGGHYEQYF. Partial CDR3 DNA: TGTGCCAGCAGTGATGCGACTGGGGGGCACTAT.

A remark on this clone: Any gene name here is a mouse gene name. Coverage ceases 4 residues before the CDR3 finishes, and the germline J gene fills in the end. This sequence joins TRBV17 and TRBJ1-4; 7 bases agree with TRBD1. Per germline, CDR1 MNHDT and CDR2 YYDKIL. V dropped 3 bases and J dropped 6; count of bases not matched to a gene: 4. There are 14 residues in the CDR3. The CDR3 loop reads CASSSKTGHERLFF. CDR3 DNA (partial): TGTGCTAGCAGTAGTAAGACAGGGCACGAA.

Regarding this clone: Gene labels here are mouse ones. The read terminates 4 residues ahead of where the CDR3 ends, so the germline J gene completes it. V is TRBV19 and J is TRBJ2-5; 10 positions match TRBD1. CDR3 size: 15 residues. After removal of 2 bases from V and 2 bases from J, the junction contained 2 bases not matched to a gene. Per germline, CDR1 FNHDT and CDR2 SITEND (reference sequence). The CDR3 bases that were read are TGTGCCAGCAGTATCCGGGACAGGGGCCAAGAC. Translating it yields CASSIRDRGQD. The full CDR3 sequence reads CASSIRDRGQDTQYF.

About this clone itself: The genes and germline here are from mouse. The CDR3 bases that were read are TGTGCCAGCAAGACAGGGGGCTTCCAAGAC. Residues: CASKTGGFQD. From start to end, the CDR3 is CASKTGGFQDTQYF. The chain combines TRBV13-3 with TRBJ2-5; TRBD1 matches 10 bases. The CDR3 end is not reached by the read, which stops 4 residues before it; the germline J gene fills it in. J gave up 2 bases and V 6 bases, and 3 bases lay outside the gene matches. CDR3 length: 14 amino acids. The germline V gene has CDR1 NNHDY and CDR2 SYVADS.

Note on this clone: The listed genes are named as in mouse. The read halts 4 residues ahead of the CDR3 end, with the missing end drawn from the germline J gene. V usage is TRBV16 and J usage is TRBJ2-3; 8 nucleotides agree with TRBD2. V lost 4 bases to trimming and J lost 0 bases; unmatched junction nucleotides: 6. The CDR3 length is 16 residues. From germline, CDR1 is SGHSA and CDR2 FRNQAP. CDR3 region: CASSSRLGTSAETLYF. The CDR3 bases that were read are TGTGCAAGCAGCTCCCGACTGGGGACTAGTGCAGAA. The whole variable domain, filled in from reference TRBV16 and TRBJ2-3, reads NAGVIQTPRHKVTGKGQEATLWCEPISGHSAVFWYRQTIVQGLEFLTYFRNQAPIDDSGMPKERFSAQMPNQSHSTLKIQSTQPQDSAVYLCASSSRLGTSAETLYFGSGTRLTVL.

This clone appeared a few times. Gene names denote mouse genes. The missing CDR3 end, 4 residues past where the read stops, is filled in from the germline J gene. The V call is TRBV13-1, the J call TRBJ2-7, with TRBD2 matching 11 bases. The germline V gene encodes CDR1 NSHNY and CDR2 SYGAGN. This CDR3 is 15 amino acids long. The CDR3 here is CASSDGTGGFDEQYF. The CDR3 DNA, read in part, is TGTGCCAGCAGTGATGGGACTGGGGGGTTTGAT.

This clone was counted a few times. Germline and genes here are mouse. The DNA ends 4 residues before the CDR3 does, and the rest of the CDR3 is filled in from the germline J gene. The chain combines TRBV1 with TRBJ2-5; unclear D gene. CDR3 size: 13 residues. Germline V gives CDR1 NSQYPW, CDR2 LRSPGD (reference sequence). The CDR3 reads CTCSADYLDTQYF. The covered CDR3 bases are TGCACCTGCAGTGCAGATTACTTAGAC. Combining the CDR3 with reference TRBV1 and TRBJ2-5 gives the whole variable domain VTLLEQNPRWRLVPRGQAVNLRCILKNSQYPWMSWYQQDLQKQLQWLFTLRSPGDKEVKSLPGADYLATRVTDTELRLQVANMSQGRTLYCTCSADYLDTQYFGPGTRLLVL.

This clone was picked up a small number of times. With a much larger clone just one base away, this may be a read error. Gene names and germline match the mouse. Coverage ceases 4 residues before the CDR3 finishes, and the germline J gene fills in the end. The V and J genes are TRBV13-3 and TRBJ2-3, with TRBD2 matching 8 bases. Germline trimming cut 5 bases from V and 0 bases from J; bases unmatched to any gene: 5. The CDR3 covers 15 residues. CDR1 and CDR2 from the germline V gene are NNHDY and SYVADS. The covered CDR3 bases are TGTGCCAGCAGCCATGACTGGGGTAGTGCAGAA. Translation: CASSHDWGSAE. The full-length CDR3 reads as CASSHDWGSAETLYF.

This clone was detected only a few times. Genes and germline are mouse. The CDR3 DNA, read in part, is TGCACCTGCAGTGCTCAACTGGGGGGGGCAGAA. This translates into CTCSAQLGGAE. In full, the CDR3 is CTCSAQLGGAETLYF. J is TRBJ2-3 and V is TRBV1; 10 bases map to TRBD2. The CDR3 goes on 4 residues after the read ends, and that part is filled in from the germline J gene. The junction had 3 bases not matched to a gene; V was cut back by 3 bases and J by 3 bases. The germline V gene encodes CDR1 NSQYPW and CDR2 LRSPGD (reference sequence). This CDR3 has 15 residues.

A few counts support this clone. Mouse gene names and germline throughout. The CDR3: CASSKPGLSAETLYF. The DNA read from the CDR3 is TGTGCCAGCAGTAAACCGGGACTTAGTGCAGAA. The chain is built from TRBV19 and TRBJ2-3; a possible D gene is TRBD2 (6 bases). The CDR3 extends 4 residues past the end of the read, so its final part is completed from the germline J gene. Looked up from germline, CDR1 is FNHDT and CDR2 is SITEND (reference sequence). V was pared by 3 bases and J by 0 bases, with 11 bases between. CDR3 length equals 15 residues.

This clone occurred a few times. The gene names here belong to mouse. The read ends 4 residues early relative to the CDR3; the germline J gene fills the gap. The rearrangement uses TRBV13-3 and TRBJ2-7, with 9 positions matching TRBD2. Trimming removed 2 bases from V and 0 bases from J; junction bases left unmatched: 6. Looked up from germline, CDR1 is NNHDY and CDR2 is SYVADS. The CDR3 has 16 residues. The chain's CDR3 is CASSETGGPSSYEQYF. The covered CDR3 bases are TGTGCCAGCAGTGAGACTGGGGGCCCGAGCTCCTAT.

A word on this clone: The TCRdb protein fails to match the DNA translation at residue 9; the protein reported here was translated from the DNA. Mouse gene names and germline throughout. The CDR3 is cut off 3 residues early in the read; its end comes from the germline J gene. V and J are TRBV19 and TRBJ1-3; tentatively, D is TRBD1 (5 bases). Germline V CDR1 and CDR2: FNHDT, SITEND (reference sequence). The V end lost 3 bases, the J end lost 6 bases, and 7 bases lay between the germline ends. This CDR3 has 12 residues. The sequenced part of the CDR3 DNA is TGTGCCAGCAGTACGACAGAAAATACG. Its translation: CASSTTENT. The whole CDR3 sequence is CASSTTENTLYF.

This clone was detected a few times. Gene names refer to mouse genes. The read terminates 4 residues before the CDR3 end, so the remaining end is supplied by the germline J gene. V gene TRBV13-3 combines with J gene TRBJ1-4; 8 nucleotides agree with TRBD1. Germline CDR1 NNHDY, CDR2 SYVADS. V trimming: 2 bases; J trimming: 5 bases; junction bases outside the gene matches: 5. There are 15 residues in the CDR3. CDR3 sequence: CASSEWDRMNERLFF. The CDR3 bases that were read are TGTGCCAGCAGTGAGTGGGACAGGATGAACGAA.

This clone was observed a handful of times. At residue 12, the TCRdb protein and translated DNA are inconsistent; the protein given comes from the DNA. Any gene name here is a mouse gene name. The DNA ends 3 residues before the CDR3 does, and the rest of the CDR3 is filled in from the germline J gene. The chain has TRBV19 and TRBJ1-6; a possible D gene is TRBD1 (6 bases). TRBJ1-6 is an open reading frame, and its role is uncertain. V lost 4 bases to trimming and J lost 3 bases, with 11 bases between them. From germline, CDR1 is FNHDT and CDR2 SITEND (reference sequence). This CDR3 is built from 15 residues. CDR3 bases read: TGTGCCAGCAGTCCCCGGACAGTCTATAATTCGCCC. The encoded protein is CASSPRTVYNSP. The full CDR3 protein reads CASSPRTVYNSPLYF.

On this clone itself: The genes are named according to mouse. The CDR3 goes on 4 residues after the read ends, and that part is filled in from the germline J gene. The chain uses TRBV1 and TRBJ2-2; D is possibly TRBD1 (5 bases). There are 15 residues in the CDR3. V lost 3 bases, J lost 0 bases, and 8 bases lay in between. CDR1 NSQYPW and CDR2 LRSPGD come from the germline V gene (reference sequence). The CDR3: CTCSARGANTGQLYF. Incomplete CDR3 DNA: TGCACCTGCAGTGCGAGGGGAGCAAACACCGGG.

This clone was observed many times. The protein here is the DNA translation, as the TCRdb protein differs from it at residue 12. Mouse names are used for the genes. The read stops 3 residues short of the end of the CDR3; the missing end is completed from the germline J gene. The V gene is TRBV13-3, the J gene TRBJ1-6; 10 bases are shared with TRBD1. TRBJ1-6 is reported as an ORF; its role is uncertain. The J segment lost 4 bases and the V segment lost 3 bases, leaving 1 base of the junction unmatched. From germline, CDR1 is NNHDY and CDR2 SYVADS. This CDR3 is 15 amino acids long. The DNA read from the CDR3 is TGTGCCAGCAGTGGGGACAGGGGATATAATTCGCCC. This translates into CASSGDRGYNSP. The entire CDR3 reads CASSGDRGYNSPLYF.

Points on this clone: Genes and germline are mouse. The read ends 4 residues before the CDR3 terminus; that terminus is restored from the germline J gene. V gene TRBV13-3 combines with J gene TRBJ2-5; D is possibly TRBD1 (6 bases). The length of the CDR3 is 16 residues. Deletions cut 5 bases from V and 0 bases from J, with 16 bases between. From germline, CDR1 is NNHDY and CDR2 SYVADS. CDR3 sequence reads: CASRTTPGQNQDTQYF. CDR3 DNA (partial): TGTGCCAGCAGGACAACCCCGGGACAAAACCAAGAC.